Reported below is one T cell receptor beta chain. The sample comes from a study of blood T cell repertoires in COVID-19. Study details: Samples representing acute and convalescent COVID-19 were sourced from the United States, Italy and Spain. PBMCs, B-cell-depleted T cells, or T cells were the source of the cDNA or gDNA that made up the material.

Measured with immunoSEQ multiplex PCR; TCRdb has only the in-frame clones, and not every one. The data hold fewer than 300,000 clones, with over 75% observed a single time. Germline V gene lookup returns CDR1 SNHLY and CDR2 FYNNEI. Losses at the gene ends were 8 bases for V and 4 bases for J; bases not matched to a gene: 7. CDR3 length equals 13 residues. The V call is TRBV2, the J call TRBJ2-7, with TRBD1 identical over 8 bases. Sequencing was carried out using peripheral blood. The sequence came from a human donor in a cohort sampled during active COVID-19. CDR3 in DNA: TGTGCCAGCGGAGGACAGGGATTATACGAGCAGTACTTC. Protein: CASGGQGLYEQYF.